These 27 T cell receptor beta chains came from one sample sequenced in a study of glioma-infiltrating T cells. TCR alpha and beta CDR3 regions were amplified from RNA using iRepertoire nested multiplex PCR. MiXCR, run by TCRdb on the multiplex PCR reads, gives a single entry per CDR3 protein. The sample lists more than 350,000 distinct CDR3 sequences, roughly two fifths occurring once. Sequencing input: glioma tissue, nonneoplastic brain tissue, or PBMCs (not recorded which). All receptors come from a human donor with low-grade glioma or glioblastoma, undergoing nonglioma brain surgery, or in good health (not recorded which).

This rearrangement joins TRBV7-2 to TRBJ2-1, with 14 bases that match TRBD2. The germline gives CDR1 SGHTA, CDR2 FQGNSA. V was pared by 0 bases and J by 9 bases, with 13 bases of the junction left unmatched. This CDR3 region has 19 residues. The CDR3: CASSLAHTPGLAGVGEQFF. The DNA for the CDR3 is TGTGCCAGCAGCTTAGCGCACACGCCGGGACTAGCGGGAGTGGGTGAGCAGTTCTTC.

This clonotype occurred a few times. The J gene is TRBJ2-1, the V gene TRBV28; D is perhaps TRBD2 (5 bases). V gave up 4 bases and J gave up 4 bases, with 20 bases separating them. Germline-derived CDR1 and CDR2 are MDHEN and SYDVKM. This CDR3 is 17 amino acids long. CDR3: CASSSLNLATLYNEQFF. DNA of the CDR3: TGTGCCAGCAGTTCCCTCAATCTAGCCACATTGTACAATGAGCAGTTCTTC.

There are a few counts of this clonotype. A junction end diverges from the germline sequence, so it may reflect a read error. The chain combines TRBV7-7 with TRBJ2-3; D might be TRBD2 (6 bases). From germline, CDR1 is SSHAT and CDR2 FNYEAQ (reference sequence). The CDR3 has 14 amino acids. CDR3 loop: CASSLAEGTDTQYF. The CDR3 DNA is TGTGCTAGCAGCTTAGCGGAGGGCACAGATACGCAGTATTTT. The full variable domain, completed using reference TRBV7-7 and TRBJ2-3, is GAGVSQSPRYKVTKRGQDVTLRCDPISSHATLYWYQQALGQGPEFLTYFNYEAQPDKSGLPSDRFSAERPEGSISTLTIQRTEQRDSAMYRCASSLAEGTDTQYFGPGTRLTVL.

With regard to this clonotype: Since a much larger clone is just one base distant, this may be a read error. The chain joins TRBV6-1 to TRBJ2-1; 10 nucleotides agree with TRBD2. CDR3 length equals 17 residues. Germline assignment: CDR1 MNHNS and CDR2 SASEGT. V lost 1 base to trimming and J lost 4 bases; unmatched junction nucleotides: 7. In DNA form, the CDR3 reads TGTGCCAGCAGTGAAGTACTAGCGGGATACTTTTACAATGAGCAGTTCTTC. Its protein is CASSEVLAGYFYNEQFF.

This chain links TRBV12-3 or TRBV12-4 with TRBJ2-3; TRBD2 aligns across 13 bases. The CDR3 has 15 residues. Trimming at V came to 8 bases and at J to 6 bases, leaving 8 bases not matched to a gene. The CDR3 DNA is TGTGCCAGCGTCCCCGGGACTAGCGGGGAGGATACGCAGTATTTT. Its protein product is CASVPGTSGEDTQYF.

Ten or more counts support this clonotype. V usage is TRBV7-2 and J usage is TRBJ2-1; TRBD1 agrees at 8 bases. The CDR3 sequence is 14 residues long. The J segment lost 6 bases and the V segment lost 4 bases, leaving 5 bases of the junction unmatched. From germline, CDR1 is SGHTA and CDR2 FQGNSA. In DNA form, the CDR3 reads TGTGCCAGCAGCTACAGGACAGGGAGCAATGAGCAGTTCTTC. Amino acids: CASSYRTGSNEQFF.

A remark on this clonotype: A read error may account for a junction end that differs from germline. The genes are TRBV6-2 or TRBV6-3 and TRBJ2-7, with 11 bases that match TRBD1. The CDR3 loop spans 14 amino acids. Germline CDR1 and CDR2: MNHEY and SVGEGT. CDR3 residues: CASGYLDRGHEHYF. The DNA of the CDR3 is TGTGCCAGCGGTTACTTGGACAGGGGGCACGAGCATTACTTC.

The chain links TRBV18 to TRBJ2-1, with no clear D. Germline assignment: CDR1 KGHSH and CDR2 LQKENI. The V end was cut by 2 bases, the J end by 8 bases, with 13 bases between. CDR3 length: 14 residues. The CDR3, as DNA: TGTGCCAGCTCACCATCAACGGGTGGAGATGAGCAGTTCTTC. Translation: CASSPSTGGDEQFF.

The chain employs TRBV14 and TRBJ2-5; D is perhaps TRBD1 (6 bases). The CDR3 has 14 amino acids. The V gene lost 6 bases and the J gene lost 4 bases, with 15 bases spanning the gap. In germline, CDR1 is SGHDN, CDR2 FVKESK. CDR3 nucleotide sequence: TGTGCCAGCAGATTACAGGGTTCTGCAGAGACCCAGTACTTC. As protein: CASRLQGSAETQYF.

This clonotype was recorded only once. The J gene is TRBJ1-6, the V gene TRBV7-2, with 7 bases lining up with TRBD1. After removal of 7 bases from V and 7 bases from J, the junction contained 19 bases not matched to a gene. Germline-derived CDR1 and CDR2 are SGHTA and FQGNSA. This CDR3 spans 18 amino acids. Written as DNA, the CDR3 is TGTGCCAGCAACAACTACAGGGGTTTCGGGGGATACAATTCACCCCTCCACTTT. Its protein is CASNNYRGFGGYNSPLHF.

The rearrangement uses TRBV4-1 and TRBJ1-1, with D perhaps TRBD1 (5 bases). The CDR3 has 14 residues. The V end was cut by 1 base, the J end by 8 bases, with 14 bases between. The germline gives CDR1 MGHRA, CDR2 YSYEKL. This CDR3 is CASSQGDLGTEAFF. The CDR3 coding sequence is TGCGCCAGCAGCCAAGGGGACTTAGGTACCGAAGCTTTCTTT.

In its sample, this clonotype was seen a few times. This chain links TRBV7-2 with TRBJ2-1, with unresolved D. Trimming cost V 5 bases and J 0 bases, with 14 bases left between them. This CDR3 spans 16 amino acids. CDR1 SGHTA and CDR2 FQGNSA come from the germline V gene. CDR3 sequence reads: CASSVDFGSSYNEQFF. Written as DNA, the CDR3 is TGTGCCAGCAGCGTCGATTTTGGAAGCTCCTACAATGAGCAGTTCTTC.

The genes are TRBV20-1 and TRBJ2-3; a possible D gene is TRBD2 (5 bases). CDR1 is DFQATT, CDR2 SNEGSKA, per germline (reference sequence). This CDR3 comprises 12 residues. V was shortened by 3 bases and J by 2 bases, with 6 bases between the two germline ends. CDR3 sequence reads: CSASLATDTQYF. The CDR3 DNA sequence: TGCAGTGCTAGCCTAGCCACAGATACGCAGTATTTT.

A remark on this clonotype: This clone may be a read error of a much larger clone one base away. This chain's CDR3 is CATGRDVDKLFF. In nucleotides, the CDR3 is TGTGCCACCGGCAGGGACGTAGATAAACTGTTTTTT. The chain is built from TRBV15 and TRBJ1-4, with TRBD1 as a possible D gene (5 bases). Germline CDR1 is LNHNV and CDR2 is YYDKDF (reference sequence). This CDR3 has 12 residues.

There are many counts of this clonotype. V and J are TRBV20-1 and TRBJ2-7; D is ambiguous. V was clipped by 3 bases and J by 5 bases, with 11 bases between them. Germline CDR1 DFQATT, CDR2 SNEGSKA (reference sequence). The CDR3 loop spans 12 amino acids. In DNA form, the CDR3 reads TGCAGTGCTAGTAGAACCCTCCACGAGCAGTACTTC. Its protein is CSASRTLHEQYF.

This clonotype was recorded many times. This chain joins TRBV20-1 and TRBJ2-1; TRBD2 aligns across 11 bases. V lost 2 bases and J lost 7; bases outside the gene matches: 4. CDR1 and CDR2 from the germline V gene are DFQATT and SNEGSKA (reference sequence). The CDR3 extends over 14 amino acids. The CDR3 loop reads CSARTSGSVNEQFF. The CDR3 DNA follows: TGCAGTGCTAGAACTAGCGGGAGTGTGAATGAGCAGTTCTTC.

This chain links TRBV15 with TRBJ2-3; 7 bases align to TRBD1. Germline CDR1 reads LNHNV; CDR2 reads YYDKDF (reference sequence). V shed 7 bases and J 7 bases; nucleotides not matched to a gene: 14. CDR3 length equals 15 residues. This chain's CDR3 is CATILRDSGIHTQYF. CDR3 coding DNA: TGTGCCACCATCCTCCGGGACAGCGGTATACATACGCAGTATTTT.

This clonotype was seen just once. The gene calls are TRBV27 and TRBJ2-7, with 9 bases that match TRBD1. The V gene end was trimmed by 6 bases and the J gene end by 2 bases; junction bases not matched to a gene: 8. Germline CDR1 and CDR2: MNHEY and SMNVEV (reference sequence). This CDR3 region has 15 residues. CDR3 loop: CASSPGTGRPYEQYF. CDR3 nucleotide sequence: TGTGCCAGCAGCCCGGGGACAGGGCGCCCCTACGAGCAGTACTTC.

DNA for the CDR3: TGTGCCAGCAGCTTAGCTCGTGGGTCAAGGGAGGACTACACCTTC. Translating it yields CASSLARGSREDYTF. The chain is built from TRBV11-2 and TRBJ1-2; D not resolved. The germline V gene encodes CDR1 SGHAT and CDR2 FQNNGV. The V end lost 1 base, the J end lost 10 bases, and 19 bases lay between the germline ends. The CDR3 covers 15 residues. Using reference TRBV11-2 and TRBJ1-2 for the parts outside the CDR3, the full variable domain is EAGVAQSPRYKIIEKRQSVAFWCNPISGHATLYWYQQILGQGPKLLIQFQNNGVVDDSQLPKDRFSAERLKGVDSTLKIQPAKLEDSAVYLCASSLARGSREDYTFGSGTRLTVV.

With regard to this clonotype: A much larger clone lies one base from this, so it may be a read error. The V call is TRBV6-2 or TRBV6-3, the J call TRBJ2-7, with 10 bases lining up with TRBD2. Germline lookup yields CDR1 MNHEY and CDR2 SVGEGT. J lost 6 bases, V lost 5 bases, and 13 bases had no gene match. This CDR3 region has 16 residues. As DNA, the CDR3 is TGTGCCAGCAGTACCCACCCAGGACTAGCGGAACTCGAGCAGTACTTC. Its protein product is CASSTHPGLAELEQYF.

In regard to this clonotype: Just one base apart from a much larger clone, this may be a read error. The conserved closing phenylalanine or tryptophan is absent in this CDR3, likely reflecting a read error. V gene TRBV7-2 combines with J gene TRBJ2-1, with D tentatively TRBD1 or TRBD2 (5 bases each). The CDR3 spans 11 residues. Germline loops: CDR1 SGHTA, CDR2 FQGNSA. Trimming stripped 11 bases from V and 4 bases from J, with 9 bases between. The CDR3 sequence: CAGGRYNEQFL. The CDR3 DNA sequence: TGTGCCGGGGGACGGTACAATGAGCAGTTCCTC.

In the case of this clonotype: The junction does not match germline at one end; this may be a read error. The chain is built from TRBV20-1 and TRBJ2-5; 11 nucleotides align to TRBD2. The CDR3 is made up of 13 amino acids. Germline V gene sequence: CDR1 DFQATT, CDR2 SNEGSKA (reference sequence). The CDR3 DNA reads TGCAGTGCTAGACCGGGACTAGCGGAGACCCTGTACTTC. This translates into CSARPGLAETLYF.

The chain joins TRBV4-1 to TRBJ1-4; D gene unclear. Trimming shortened V by 0 bases and J by 7 bases, and 12 bases separated the two germline ends. The CDR3 totals 15 residues. Germline V gene lookup returns CDR1 MGHRA and CDR2 YSYEKL. CDR3 loop: CASSQEAPHSEKLFF. The CDR3 nucleotides are TGCGCCAGCAGCCAAGAGGCCCCTCATAGTGAAAAACTGTTTTTT.

This clonotype was counted many times. The V and J genes are TRBV6-2 or TRBV6-3 and TRBJ2-7; D is perhaps TRBD1 (6 bases). The V end was cut by 6 bases, the J end by 5 bases, with 14 bases between. Germline V gene lookup returns CDR1 MNHEY and CDR2 SVGEGT. This CDR3 has 13 residues. The CDR3 coding sequence is TGTGCCAGCAGCCTATTTGGGGACAACGAGCAGTACTTC. Amino acid sequence: CASSLFGDNEQYF.

V is TRBV28 and J is TRBJ2-1, with TRBD1 identical over 10 bases. The CDR3 loop spans 14 amino acids. CDR1 is MDHEN, CDR2 SYDVKM, per germline. Losses at the gene ends were 3 bases for V and 13 bases for J; bases not matched to a gene: 9. This CDR3 reads CASSFYGTGVGQFF. The CDR3 DNA sequence: TGTGCCAGCAGTTTTTACGGGACAGGGGTTGGCCAGTTCTTC. The complete variable domain, with remaining parts taken from reference TRBV28 and TRBJ2-1, reads DVKVTQSSRYLVKRTGEKVFLECVQDMDHENMFWYRQDPGLGLRLIYFSYDVKMKEKGDIPEGYSVSREKKERFSLILESASTNQTSMYLCASSFYGTGVGQFFGPGTRLTVL.

The chain couples TRBV7-9 to TRBJ2-7; 9 bases are shared with TRBD1. Trimming cost V 5 bases and J 7 bases; bases outside gene matches: 9. The germline gives CDR1 SEHNR, CDR2 FQNEAQ (reference sequence). The length of the CDR3 is 14 residues. CDR3 coding DNA: TGTGCCAGCAGCCTCGGGACAGGGTTGAGAGAGCAGTACTTC. Translating it yields CASSLGTGLREQYF.

The chain uses TRBV15 and TRBJ1-1; D unresolved. This CDR3 is built from 14 residues. Germline V gene lookup returns CDR1 LNHNV and CDR2 YYDKDF (reference sequence). V lost 5 bases and J lost 4, with 14 bases in between. The CDR3 here is CATSVERAGTEAFF. CDR3 bases: TGTGCCACCAGCGTGGAAAGGGCCGGCACTGAAGCTTTCTTT.